This TCR beta chain came from a study of blood T cell repertoires in COVID-19 (dated by TCRdb to 2018 to 2021). Background for the entire study: The collaborator samples originated in the United States, Italy and Spain and spanned the acute and convalescent phases of COVID-19. The material from the prospective study consisted of cDNA or gDNA derived from T cells, B-cell-depleted T cells, or PBMCs. The dataset comprised deeply sampled blood TCRbeta repertoires from subjects exposed to, actively infected with, or recovered from COVID-19. The repertoires were released in a freely available public database intended as a resource for research on the immune response to SARS-CoV-2. Samples were obtained from the ongoing ImmuneRACE study (first 160 participants) and from over 1,000 subjects provided by 6 global collaborators. The sample metadata nearly always contained a de-identified subject ID, COVID-19 status, age in years and sex. Where HLA class I and class II types were available, the types were taken from metadata supplied by the sample provider, not from assay-based typing.

One collaborating source in Seattle enrolled patients during active infection and followed them longitudinally through the course of disease. Whole blood was collected in K2EDTA tubes by collaborating institutions according to the institutions' own protocols. Collaborator samples were shipped for TCRbeta analysis as frozen whole blood, isolated PBMCs, or DNA extracted from either sample type. V loses 6 bases of germline sequence and J loses 4 bases, and the interval between the two ends is 4 bases. Reading from cysteine to phenylalanine, the CDR3 counts 10 amino acids. Only the CDR3 region is kept as DNA, spanning 30 bases read in frame from base 1. Taken from the germline V gene, the CDR1 and CDR2 loops are MDHEN and SYDVKM. TCRbeta CDR3 regions were amplified from genomic DNA using the immunoSEQ Assay, a bias-controlled multiplex PCR. From the authors' description of their analysis: The number of nucleated cells in each sample was estimated from the amplification of reference gene primers within the assay. To quantify the absolute abundance of each unique TCRbeta CDR3 rearrangement, sequence reads were collapsed and filtered. Productive Simpson clonality was computed per sample as the square root of Simpson's diversity index over productive rearrangements. As stored in TCRdb, this immuneACCESS dataset retains in-frame rearrangements with V and J assigned. A fraction of the clones does not appear; measured against another copy, unresolved V genes explain less than half of the discrepancy, and the remainder lacks a known reason. V, J and clone size derive from that table, while D and trimming were established from the DNA sequence. This sample has approximately 500,000 clones in its table, and approximately 92% of those were observed once. 0.9% of the sample is taken by the ten largest.

A word on this clone: The specificity of this receptor is unknown. Base-call qualities are not available, and no considerably larger clone is one nucleotide away.

Summary of the overall study and its limitations: The amount of clinical and demographic metadata varied by source and participant and was provided uncurated.

Material: peripheral blood. This clonotype was obtained from a young man with COVID-19, enrolled during active disease. The V gene is TRBV28 and the J gene is TRBJ2-7; the D gene identity is not certain. The CDR3 region has the sequence CASRRYEQYF. The nucleotide sequence is given as TGTGCCAGCAGACGGTACGAGCAGTACTTC.